A single sample is the source of the 13 T cell receptor beta chains below, sequenced in a study of cytomegalovirus exposure and HLA in healthy donors. The PCR ran on 60 Vbeta and 13 Jbeta primers. Generated by immunoSEQ multiplex PCR, the TCRdb table keeps only in-frame clones and is missing some. The table lists 100,000 or so clones, 75% to 85% of them singletons. Input material: PBMCs. These receptors were taken from a woman aged 18-29 years in good health and CMV-seronegative.

This clone was observed once. V is TRBV11-2 and J is TRBJ2-7; 8 positions agree with TRBD1. V lost 1 base and J lost 3; bases outside the gene matches: 5. The CDR3 extends over 15 amino acids. The germline CDR1 and CDR2 sequences are SGHAT and FQNNGV. CDR3 sequence: CASSLARTGIYEQYF. For the CDR3, the DNA is TGTGCCAGCAGCTTAGCCCGGACAGGGATCTACGAGCAGTACTTC.

The J gene is TRBJ2-7, the V gene TRBV6-5; tentative D call: TRBD2 (5 bases). Trimming pared 0 bases from V and 6 bases from J, leaving 18 bases between. This CDR3 is 16 amino acids long. CDR1 and CDR2 from the germline V gene are MNHEY and SVGAGI. The CDR3 loop reads CASSYSGSGGHTEQYF. In nucleotides, the CDR3 is TGTGCCAGCAGTTACTCGGGCAGCGGAGGTCATACCGAGCAGTACTTC.

V usage is TRBV16 and J usage is TRBJ2-7; D is perhaps TRBD1 (6 bases). Trimming took off 2 bases at V and 2 bases at J, with 7 bases between the two ends. This CDR3 comprises 13 residues. Germline loops: CDR1 KGHSY, CDR2 FQNENV. CDR3 in DNA: TGTGCCAGCAGCCAAGGACAGCCCTACGAGCAGTACTTC. It encodes CASSQGQPYEQYF.

This rearrangement joins TRBV7-9 to TRBJ2-3; 10 positions match TRBD1. The V gene end was trimmed by 3 bases and the J gene end by 3 bases; junction bases not matched to a gene: 6. Germline V lookup: CDR1 SEHNR, CDR2 FQNEAQ (reference sequence). This CDR3 has 16 residues. The CDR3 spells CASSLSRTGGTDTQYF. In DNA form, the CDR3 reads TGTGCCAGCAGCTTGTCACGGACAGGGGGGACAGATACGCAGTATTTT.

The chain combines TRBV5-1 with TRBJ2-2, with 8 bases lining up with TRBD1. The CDR3 has 15 residues. V shed 6 bases and J 7 bases; nucleotides not matched to a gene: 11. CDR1 is SGHRS, CDR2 YFSETQ, per germline. The CDR3 is CASTSRQGADGELFF. The CDR3 DNA reads TGCGCCAGCACCTCGAGGCAGGGGGCAGACGGGGAGCTGTTTTTT.

The V gene is TRBV5-1, the J gene TRBJ2-5, with 15 bases fitting TRBD2. CDR3 length: 18 amino acids. Germline V lookup: CDR1 SGHRS, CDR2 YFSETQ. Trimming at V came to 2 bases and at J to 5 bases, leaving 10 bases not matched to a gene. CDR3 in amino acids: CASSFGLAGGSSYETQYF. The CDR3 nucleotides are TGCGCCAGCAGCTTCGGACTAGCGGGAGGGTCGTCCTACGAGACCCAGTACTTC.

The chain carries TRBV19 and TRBJ2-7; 9 bases are a match to TRBD2. The germline V gene encodes CDR1 LNHDA and CDR2 SQIVND (reference sequence). The CDR3 extends over 15 amino acids. V lost 4 bases, J lost 0 bases, and 4 bases stayed unmatched. CDR3 bases: TGTGCCAGTAGTACGGCTAGCGGGGACTCCTACGAGCAGTACTTC. Translation gives CASSTASGDSYEQYF.

The V call is TRBV10-3, the J call TRBJ2-1; 14 positions match TRBD2. Germline V gene data show CDR1 as ENHRY and CDR2 as SYGVKD. There are 16 residues in the CDR3. V lost 6 bases and J lost 4; bases outside the gene matches: 5. The DNA of the CDR3 is TGTGCCATCAGCGTGACTAGCGGGAGGGGATACAATGAGCAGTTCTTC. It is translated as CAISVTSGRGYNEQFF.

The DNA of the CDR3 is TGTGCCAGCAGTTTAATGGGTCCAAGGACATACGCGAACACCGGGGAGCTGTTTTTT. It specifies CASSLMGPRTYANTGELFF. V and J are TRBV27 and TRBJ2-2; maybe TRBD1 (5 bases). Germline V gives CDR1 MNHEY, CDR2 SMNVEV (reference sequence). The CDR3 covers 19 residues. V dropped 2 bases and J dropped 0 bases, with 19 bases sitting between them.

The chain is built from TRBV23-1 and TRBJ2-7; 7 nucleotides line up with TRBD2. TRBV23-1 is labeled an ORF, and its function is uncertain. The V and J ends lost 4 bases and 0 bases, in that order; junction bases with no gene match: 21. CDR3 length: 20 amino acids. The CDR3 DNA is TGCGCCAGCAGTCCCCCGGCGACTAGCTCGGCGAGACCATTCTCCTACGAGCAGTACTTC. This gives the protein CASSPPATSSARPFSYEQYF.

This clone turned up a few times. The J gene is TRBJ1-3, the V gene TRBV14, with unresolved D. The CDR3 totals 18 residues. Per the germline V gene, CDR1 is SGHDN and CDR2 is FVKESK. V was cut by 0 bases and J by 0 bases, with 15 bases left in between. The CDR3 DNA follows: TGTGCCAGCAGCCAAGATTCAGGCGTCGGCTACTCTGGAAACACCATATATTTT. Protein product: CASSQDSGVGYSGNTIYF.

The chain uses TRBV7-2 and TRBJ2-7; 10 bases match TRBD1. Germline assignment: CDR1 SGHTA and CDR2 FQGNSA. The CDR3 sequence is 16 residues long. V was pared by 1 base and J by 4 bases, with 7 bases of the junction left unmatched. The CDR3 DNA follows: TGTGCCAGCAGCTTAGGGACGACAGGGGGCTTTTACGAGCAGTACTTC. Amino acids: CASSLGTTGGFYEQYF. The entire variable domain, with the rest obtained from reference TRBV7-2 and TRBJ2-7, is as follows: GAGVSQSPSNKVTEKGKDVELRCDPISGHTALYWYRQSLGQGLEFLIYFQGNSAPDKSGLPSDRFSAERTGGSVSTLTIQRTQQEDSAVYLCASSLGTTGGFYEQYFGPGTRLTVT.

This clone showed up just once. The V and J genes are TRBV9 and TRBJ2-5, with TRBD2 matching 9 bases. The J call is in doubt because the DNA end fits TRBJ2-7 better. Germline values: CDR1 SGDLS, CDR2 YYNGEE. The CDR3 consists of 14 residues. CDR3 sequence reads: CASSLTSGSYEQYF. In DNA form, the CDR3 reads TGTGCCAGCAGCCTGACTAGCGGTTCCTACGAGCAGTACTTC.